This T cell receptor (beta chain) is drawn from a study of T cell repertoires in cytomegalovirus infection. Study background: CMV infection together with matching HLA type was indicated by public TCR beta signatures.

V lost 5 bases and J 4 bases, leaving 12 bases between the germline ends. CDR3 size: 14 residues. Germline V gene data show CDR1 as SGHVS and CDR2 as FNYEAQ. TCRdb re-called the reads through MiXCR, storing one row per CDR3 protein. This sample yields roughly 130,000 distinct CDR3 sequences, of which more than 20% are seen a single time; 34% belongs to the top ten. Notes on this clonotype: Its antigen is still unknown. Since a much larger clone is just one base distant, this may be a read error.

General study findings and limits: CMV carriers having the relevant HLA were flagged by cumulative public TCR beta family frequency. HLA-C-restricted CMV clonotypes gave the most frequent clonotype in two of eight donors.

The sequence came from a human donor in good health (CMV status not recorded). Some clones in this sample may be carry-over from other donors' samples. Sequencing was performed on PBMCs, sequenced either directly or after in vitro stimulation (not recorded which). The J gene is TRBJ1-5, the V gene TRBV7-6; D unclear. In DNA, the CDR3 is TGTGCCAGCAGCCCTATTGTACATAATCAGCCCCAGCATTTT. Translation gives CASSPIVHNQPQHF.